This entry features one TCR beta chain sequence. As yet, its antigen is unknown. The protocol was immunoSEQ multiplex PCR, while the TCRdb copy is restricted to in-frame clones and leaves out a portion. The sample records around 700,000 clones, 60% to 80% being singletons. These data are taken from a study of shared clonotypes between healthy human individuals. Across the whole study: Researchers assigned three CD4 naive, three CD4 memory, two CD8 naive and one CD8 memory plate to each donor.

Broader study findings: Among a few donors, about 4.6% of naive CD4 clonotypes were found in common. Relative to clonotypes present in all four donors, those not shared had lower generation probabilities.

This CDR3 has 12 amino acids. The germline CDR1 and CDR2 sequences are SGHRS and YFSETQ. The V segment lost 7 bases and the J segment 4 bases; nucleotides outside the gene matches: 1. The specimen sequenced was memory CD4+ T cells sorted from blood. Subset here: CD45RA-negative fraction. The sequence was obtained from a woman aged 25 to 39 in good health. The chain is built from TRBV5-1 and TRBJ2-3, with 9 bases fitting TRBD1. For the CDR3, the DNA is TGCGCCAGCCGGGACAGGGCAGATACGCAGTATTTT. This gives the protein CASRDRADTQYF.